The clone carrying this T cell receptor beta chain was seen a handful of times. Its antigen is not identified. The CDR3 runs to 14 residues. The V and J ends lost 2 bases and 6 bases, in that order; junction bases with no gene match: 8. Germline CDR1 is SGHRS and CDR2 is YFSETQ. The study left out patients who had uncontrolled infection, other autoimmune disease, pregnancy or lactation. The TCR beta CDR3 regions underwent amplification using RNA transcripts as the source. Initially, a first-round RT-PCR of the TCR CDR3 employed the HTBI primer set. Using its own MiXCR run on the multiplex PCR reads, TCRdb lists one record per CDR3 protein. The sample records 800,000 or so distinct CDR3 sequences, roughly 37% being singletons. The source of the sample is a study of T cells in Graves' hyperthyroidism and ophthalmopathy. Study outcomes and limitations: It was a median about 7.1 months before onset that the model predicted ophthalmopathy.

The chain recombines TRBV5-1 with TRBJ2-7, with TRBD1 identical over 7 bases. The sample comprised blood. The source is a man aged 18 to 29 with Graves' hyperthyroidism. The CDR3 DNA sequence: TGCGCCAGCAGCTTCTCCGGGACAGAAGGCGAGCAGTACTTC. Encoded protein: CASSFSGTEGEQYF.